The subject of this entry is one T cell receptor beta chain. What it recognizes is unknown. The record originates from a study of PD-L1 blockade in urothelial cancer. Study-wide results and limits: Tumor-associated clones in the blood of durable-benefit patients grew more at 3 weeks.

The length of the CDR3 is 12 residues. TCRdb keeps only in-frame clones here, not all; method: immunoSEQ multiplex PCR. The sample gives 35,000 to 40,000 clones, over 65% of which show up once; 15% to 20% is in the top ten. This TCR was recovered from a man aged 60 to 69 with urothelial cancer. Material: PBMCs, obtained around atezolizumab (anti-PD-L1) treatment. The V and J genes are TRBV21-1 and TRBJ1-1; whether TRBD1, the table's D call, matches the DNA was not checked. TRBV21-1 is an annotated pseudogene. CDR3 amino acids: CASSPQGIEAFF. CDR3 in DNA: TGTGCCAGCAGCCCCCAGGGAATTGAAGCTTTCTTT.